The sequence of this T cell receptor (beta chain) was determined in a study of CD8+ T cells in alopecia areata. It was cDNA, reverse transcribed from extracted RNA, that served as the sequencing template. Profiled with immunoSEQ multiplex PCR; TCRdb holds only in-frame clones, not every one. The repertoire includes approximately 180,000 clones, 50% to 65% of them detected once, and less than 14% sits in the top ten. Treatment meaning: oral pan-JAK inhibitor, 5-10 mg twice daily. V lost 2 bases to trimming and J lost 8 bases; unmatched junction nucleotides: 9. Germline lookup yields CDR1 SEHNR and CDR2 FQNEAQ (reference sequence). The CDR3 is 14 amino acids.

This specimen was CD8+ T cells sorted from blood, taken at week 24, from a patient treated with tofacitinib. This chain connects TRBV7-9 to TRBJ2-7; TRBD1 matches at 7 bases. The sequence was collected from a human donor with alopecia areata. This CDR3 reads CASSLLETGIQQYF. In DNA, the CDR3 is TGTGCCAGCAGCTTACTAGAGACAGGGATTCAGCAGTACTTC. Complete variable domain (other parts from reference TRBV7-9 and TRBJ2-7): DTGVSQNPRHKITKRGQNVTFRCDPISEHNRLYWYRQTLGQGPEFLTYFQNEAQLEKSRLLSDRFSAERPKGSFSTLEIQRTEQGDSAMYLCASSLLETGIQQYFGPGTRLTVT.